This T cell receptor (beta chain) was sequenced during a study of T-cell memory formation after mild COVID-19. In the study overall: There were largely donor-specific TCR clusters. General observations from the study: Whether day 37 second-wave clones are SARS-CoV-2-specific was not confirmed. Clones contracting over day 15 to 85 were CD4/CD8 balanced, with later expanders leaning CD4+.

Each CDR3 protein gets one entry after TCRdb re-called the 5' RACE reads with MiXCR. The profile shows under 600,000 distinct CDR3 sequences, roughly 21% of them singletons. CDR3 size: 16 residues. Germline CDR1 and CDR2: SGHRS and YFSETQ. Trimming shortened V by 0 bases and J by 0 bases, and 11 bases separated the two germline ends. As regards this clonotype: What it recognizes is unknown.

The rearrangement joins TRBV5-1 to TRBJ2-3, with D maybe TRBD1 (5 bases). The receptor comes from an adult woman who had mild COVID-19 (a few samples of this study predate the infection). Cell type and time point are not known. The specimen was PBMCs or a T cell subset sorted from them (not recorded which). The CDR3 region has the DNA TGCGCCAGCAGCTTGGGACAGATCGGGAGCACAGATACGCAGTATTTT. Translated: CASSLGQIGSTDTQYF.